These 12 T cell receptor beta chains were sequenced from one sample in a study of response to subunit inactivated influenza vaccine. TCRdb called the RT-PCR reads again in MiXCR, with one record for every CDR3 protein. The table includes 300,000 to 350,000 distinct CDR3 sequences, 21% detected once. Sample: PBMCs from blood, taken roughly 20 months after vaccination. The receptors come from a man aged 50-75 years who received an inactivated influenza vaccine.

This rearrangement joins TRBV4-1 to TRBJ2-2; no reliable D call. The CDR3 totals 14 residues. Looked up from germline, CDR1 is MGHRA and CDR2 is YSYEKL. V dropped 2 bases and J dropped 8 bases, with 12 bases sitting between them. CDR3 nucleotide sequence: TGCGCCAGCAGCCAACCCTACGTTCGGGGGGAGCTGTTTTTT. Protein: CASSQPYVRGELFF.

This chain joins TRBV20-1 and TRBJ2-3; 11 bases are shared with TRBD2. Germline trimming cut 6 bases from V and 6 bases from J; bases unmatched to any gene: 11. This CDR3 is built from 15 residues. CDR1 and CDR2 (germline): DFQATT, SNEGSKA (reference sequence). The CDR3 nucleotides read TGCAGTGCAACGGGACTAGCGGTACAGGGGGATACGCAGTATTTT. Translated: CSATGLAVQGDTQYF.

This clonotype was detected a few times. The chain employs TRBV20-1 and TRBJ1-4; possible D gene TRBD1, 5 bases. Germline CDR1 DFQATT, CDR2 SNEGSKA (reference sequence). The CDR3 has 15 residues. V lost 2 bases and J 5 bases, leaving 15 bases between the germline ends. The CDR3 region is CSARSGSRANEKLFF. DNA of the CDR3: TGCAGTGCTAGATCCGGTTCCAGGGCGAATGAAAAACTGTTTTTT.

This clonotype was seen only a few times. Since no conserved phenylalanine or tryptophan closes the CDR3, a read error is the likely cause. The limits of the CDR3 on the DNA are not certain, so only TCRdb's listed CDR3 is given. This chain uses TRBV12-3 or TRBV12-4 with TRBJ2-7. The CDR3 sequence runs 11 residues, both termini included. The CDR3 is CASSFFRWVSL.

This clonotype was seen a handful of times. This chain connects TRBV5-4 to TRBJ1-2; D is perhaps TRBD1 (6 bases). CDR3 length: 16 residues. V dropped 4 bases and J dropped 0 bases, with 16 bases sitting between them. Germline-derived CDR1 and CDR2 are SGHNT and YYREEE (reference sequence). DNA for the CDR3: TGTGCCAGCAGCCCGCATTGGGGGCCTTCTAACTATGGCTACACCTTC. Residues: CASSPHWGPSNYGYTF. Complete variable domain (other parts from reference TRBV5-4 and TRBJ1-2): ETGVTQSPTHLIKTRGQQVTLRCSSQSGHNTVSWYQQALGQGPQFIFQYYREEENGRGNFPPRFSGLQFPNYSSELNVNALELDDSALYLCASSPHWGPSNYGYTFGSGTRLTVV.

This clonotype was observed a few times. The rearrangement joins TRBV5-4 to TRBJ1-2; D ambiguous. V lost 0 bases to trimming and J lost 1 base, with 10 bases between them. This CDR3 has 15 residues. CDR1 SGHNT and CDR2 YYREEE come from the germline V gene (reference sequence). The CDR3 loop reads CASSLVGSNNYGYTF. For the CDR3, the DNA is TGTGCCAGCAGCTTGGTTGGATCGAATAACTATGGCTACACCTTC.

For this clonotype: Since a much larger clone is just one base distant, this may be a read error. This chain uses TRBV10-3 with TRBJ2-3; 12 bases map to TRBD2. The CDR3 is made up of 18 amino acids. Germline V gene lookup returns CDR1 ENHRY and CDR2 SYGVKD. In nucleotides, the CDR3 is TGTGCCATCAGTGAGTCAAAGACTAGCGGGAGTTTCGCAGATCCGCAGTATTTT. Its protein product is CAISESKTSGSFADPQYF.

This clonotype turned up a few times. V is TRBV19 and J is TRBJ1-5; D unclear. The CDR3 has 16 amino acids. The V and J ends lost 0 bases and 0 bases respectively, with 9 bases between them. In germline, CDR1 is LNHDA, CDR2 SQIVND (reference sequence). The CDR3: CASSIDATYSNQPQHF. Here the CDR3 DNA reads TGTGCCAGTAGTATAGATGCGACCTATAGCAATCAGCCCCAGCATTTT.

This clonotype has at least ten counts. The chain employs TRBV5-1 and TRBJ1-1; possible D gene TRBD1, 5 bases. The CDR3 spans 13 residues. Germline V gene sequence: CDR1 SGHRS, CDR2 YFSETQ. Trimming took 5 bases from V and 3 from J, leaving 11 bases between them. The CDR3 spells CASSFQGDTEAFF. The CDR3 region has the DNA TGCGCCAGCAGTTTTCAGGGTGACACTGAAGCTTTCTTT.

This clonotype showed up many times. The chain couples TRBV7-9 to TRBJ1-3, with D unclear. CDR1 SEHNR and CDR2 FQNEAQ come from the germline V gene (reference sequence). The germline V and J ends were trimmed by 1 base and 0 bases, with 4 bases remaining between them. The CDR3 runs to 14 residues. The CDR3 DNA sequence: TGTGCCAGCAGCTTAGGCCCCTCTGGAAACACCATATATTTT. Its protein is CASSLGPSGNTIYF.

The genes are TRBV18 and TRBJ1-6; D not resolved. This CDR3 contains 12 residues. The germline gives CDR1 KGHSH, CDR2 LQKENI. Trimming cost V 3 bases and J 10 bases, with 7 bases left between them. CDR3 region: CASSPKQSPLHF. In DNA, the CDR3 is TGTGCCAGCTCACCGAAGCAGTCACCCCTCCACTTT.

V and J are TRBV20-1 and TRBJ2-1, with 14 bases lining up with TRBD2. Germline V gene data show CDR1 as DFQATT and CDR2 as SNEGSKA (reference sequence). Unmatched junction bases numbered 9, after V lost 5 bases and J lost 9 bases. This CDR3 has 15 amino acids. The CDR3 is CSAFGLAGGPGEQFF. The CDR3 DNA reads TGCAGTGCTTTCGGACTAGCGGGGGGCCCCGGTGAGCAGTTCTTC.